This TCR beta chain was captured by sequencing in a study of blood T cell repertoires in COVID-19. In the study overall: COVID-19 samples collected from the United States, Italy and Spain covered acute and convalescent phases. From T cells, B-cell-depleted T cells, or PBMCs came the material, which was cDNA or gDNA.

Study processing details: Using reference gene primer amplification, nucleated cell counts were estimated. The table came from immunoSEQ multiplex PCR; TCRdb's copy has only in-frame clones and leaves some out. That table is the source of V, J and clone size, and D and trimming were worked out from the DNA. Of 200,000 to 250,000 clones listed, roughly four fifths are singletons. This clone was observed once. The CDR3 sequence is 17 residues long. V gave up 0 bases and J gave up 3 bases; unmatched junction bases: 9. Per germline, CDR1 SGDLS and CDR2 YYNGEE. The V gene is TRBV9, the J gene TRBJ2-1, with 7 bases aligning to TRBD2. Material for sequencing was peripheral blood. The clonotype was recovered from a woman of 80 years or more with acute or convalescent COVID-19. The CDR3, as DNA: TGTGCCAGCAGCGTAGACCCCCTAGCGGAGGTCTACAATGAGCAGTTCTTC. Translating it yields CASSVDPLAEVYNEQFF.